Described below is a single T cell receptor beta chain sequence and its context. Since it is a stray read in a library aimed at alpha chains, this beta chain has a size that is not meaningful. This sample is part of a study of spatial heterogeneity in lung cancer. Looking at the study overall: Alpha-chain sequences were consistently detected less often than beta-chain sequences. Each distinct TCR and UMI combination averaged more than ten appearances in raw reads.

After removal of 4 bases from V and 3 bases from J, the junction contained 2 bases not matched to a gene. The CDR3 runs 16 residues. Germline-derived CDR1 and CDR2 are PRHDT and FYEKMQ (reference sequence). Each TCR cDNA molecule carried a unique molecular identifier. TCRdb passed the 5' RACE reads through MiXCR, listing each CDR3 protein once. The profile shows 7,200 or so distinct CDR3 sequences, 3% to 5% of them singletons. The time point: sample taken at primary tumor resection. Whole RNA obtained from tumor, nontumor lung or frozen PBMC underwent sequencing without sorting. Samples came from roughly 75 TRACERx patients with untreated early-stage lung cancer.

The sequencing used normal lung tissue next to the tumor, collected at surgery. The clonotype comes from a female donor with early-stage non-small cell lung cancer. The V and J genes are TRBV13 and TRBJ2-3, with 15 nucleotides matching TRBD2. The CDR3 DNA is TGTGCCAGCAGCTACGGGACTAGCGGGGGGACAGATACGCAGTATTTT. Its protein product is CASSYGTSGGTDTQYF.